What follows is one TCR beta chain and its context. The sample is drawn from a study of blood T cell repertoires in COVID-19. Overall study context: Sites across the United States, Italy and Spain contributed samples from acute and convalescent COVID-19. PBMCs, B-cell-depleted T cells, or T cells were the source of the cDNA or gDNA that made up the material.

Profiled with immunoSEQ multiplex PCR; TCRdb holds only in-frame clones, not every one. The sample consists of about 170,000 clones, roughly 86% of them appearing once. V lost 5 bases to trimming and J lost 8 bases, with 9 bases between them. CDR3 length equals 10 residues. Germline CDR1 SQVTM, CDR2 ANQGSEA. Enrolment of Seattle patients took place during active infection, and they were followed longitudinally. The receptor comes from a woman of 80 years or more with COVID-19, enrolled during active disease. The sequencing sample was made of peripheral blood. The gene calls are TRBV29-1 and TRBJ1-2, with D possibly matching TRBD1 (5 bases). The CDR3 DNA is TGCAGCGTTTCTCAGGGCGGCTACACCTTC. Residues: CSVSQGGYTF.